This record looks at one T cell receptor (beta chain) sequence and its context. Its antigen is still unknown. This sample is drawn from a study of cytomegalovirus exposure and HLA in healthy donors. Findings and limits, study-wide: Researchers catalogued roughly 150 TCR beta chains as cytomegalovirus-associated.

The PCR employed 60 Vbeta primers together with 13 Jbeta primers. Using immunoSEQ multiplex PCR, the repertoire was profiled, and TCRdb retains in-frame clones only, with some absent. In the table there are about 180,000 clones, 75% to 85% of which are singletons. Every donor was a healthy person donating bone marrow. The sample taken for sequencing was PBMCs. This clonotype was sampled from a woman in her fifties or sixties in good health and CMV-seropositive.

CDR3 loop: CASSSRQGLRAGNEQFF. DNA for the CDR3: TGTGCCAGCAGTTCTCGCCAGGGCCTCCGAGCGGGGAATGAGCAGTTCTTC. The chain carries TRBV28 and TRBJ2-1; TRBD2 matches 7 bases. Germline trimming cut 4 bases from V and 7 bases from J; bases unmatched to any gene: 16. The germline gives CDR1 MDHEN, CDR2 SYDVKM. The CDR3 extends over 17 amino acids. The entire variable domain, with the rest obtained from reference TRBV28 and TRBJ2-1, is as follows: DVKVTQSSRYLVKRTGEKVFLECVQDMDHENMFWYRQDPGLGLRLIYFSYDVKMKEKGDIPEGYSVSREKKERFSLILESASTNQTSMYLCASSSRQGLRAGNEQFFGPGTRLTVL.